This TCR beta chain emerged from a study of T-cell reconstitution after alpha-beta-depleted transplantation in children. The CDR3 is made up of 15 amino acids. Trimming pared 4 bases from V and 4 bases from J, leaving 17 bases between. The germline V gene has CDR1 SGHTA and CDR2 FQGNSA. The library targeted TCRbeta and was prepared with unique molecular identifiers. TCRdb passed the PCR reads through MiXCR, listing each CDR3 protein once. The sample has hundreds of thousands of distinct CDR3 sequences, about 31% seen once. This chain links TRBV7-2 with TRBJ2-7; possibly TRBD2 for D (5 bases). The material was PBMCs from the stem cell graft donor, obtained from the stem cell graft. This TCR was recovered from a human donor who donated a stem cell graft to a child with aplastic anemia. Written as DNA, the CDR3 is TGTGCCAGCAGCTCCCCGGCGAGGGCACCTTACGAGCAGTACTTC. Translation: CASSSPARAPYEQYF.